These 27 T cell receptor beta chains came from one sample sequenced in a study of shared clonotypes between healthy human individuals. Data came from immunoSEQ multiplex PCR; TCRdb stores just in-frame clones and leaves some out. The sample lists about 610,000 clones, 90% to 97% occurring once. Naive CD8 populations comprised CD45RO-negative cells positively selected for CCR7, excluding terminally differentiated effector memory CD45RA+ cells. Specimen: naive CD8+ T cells sorted from blood. Receptor source: a woman aged 25 to 39 in good health.

The table lists this clone with a count of one. This sample also contains other DNA sequences that code for the same CDR3. The chain employs TRBV28 and TRBJ2-2; weak D call: TRBD1 (6 bases). The V end was cut by 2 bases, the J end by 4 bases, with 8 bases between. The CDR3 totals 14 residues. Germline values: CDR1 MDHEN, CDR2 SYDVKM. CDR3 in DNA: TGTGCCAGCAGTTTACAAGGGGGCACCGGGGAGCTGTTTTTT. Translated: CASSLQGGTGELFF.

The chain uses TRBV10-3 and TRBJ2-1, with 7 positions matching TRBD2. Germline CDR1 is ENHRY and CDR2 is SYGVKD. The V and J ends lost 8 bases and 0 bases, in that order; junction bases with no gene match: 7. The CDR3 consists of 15 residues. CDR3: CAIGRDLSSYNEQFF. The DNA of the CDR3 is TGTGCCATCGGGAGGGACTTGAGCTCCTACAATGAGCAGTTCTTC.

This chain uses TRBV6-5 with TRBJ1-6; D is undetermined. Germline-derived CDR1 and CDR2 are MNHEY and SVGAGI. This CDR3 has 15 amino acids. The germline V and J ends were trimmed by 2 bases and 0 bases, with 5 bases remaining between them. The CDR3 loop is CASSYSGSYNSPLHF. The CDR3 coding sequence is TGTGCCAGCAGTTACAGTGGCTCCTATAATTCACCCCTCCACTTT.

J is TRBJ2-7 and V is TRBV27, with 8 bases aligning to TRBD2. CDR3 length equals 13 residues. V shed 5 bases and J 6 bases; nucleotides not matched to a gene: 6. From germline, CDR1 is MNHEY and CDR2 SMNVEV (reference sequence). The CDR3 loop is CASSPGTRGEQYF. The CDR3 DNA reads as TGTGCCAGCAGTCCCGGGACTAGAGGCGAGCAGTACTTC.

The V call is TRBV27, the J call TRBJ2-5; 9 bases map to TRBD2. The V segment lost 1 base and the J segment 5 bases; nucleotides outside the gene matches: 8. The length of the CDR3 is 16 residues. The V gene's germline CDR1 is MNHEY and CDR2 SMNVEV (reference sequence). Here the CDR3 reads CASSLYFSGSFETQYF. CDR3 DNA sequence: TGTGCCAGCAGTTTATATTTTAGCGGGAGTTTTGAGACCCAGTACTTC.

The genes are TRBV29-1 and TRBJ1-2; possible D gene TRBD1, 6 bases. Germline lookup yields CDR1 SQVTM and CDR2 ANQGSEA. This CDR3 is built from 14 residues. Trimming stripped 3 bases from V and 3 bases from J, with 14 bases between. CDR3: CSVELAGDDYGYTF. CDR3 in DNA: TGCAGCGTTGAGCTCGCAGGGGACGACTATGGCTACACCTTC.

The rearrangement uses TRBV28 and TRBJ2-7; D possibly corresponds to TRBD2 (6 bases). V lost 3 bases, J lost 3 bases, and 21 bases lay in between. Germline values: CDR1 MDHEN, CDR2 SYDVKM. This CDR3 is built from 17 residues. CDR3 coding DNA: TGTGCCAGCAGTTTCAATCCGGCGAAGGGACTTAACTACGAGCAGTACTTC. Translated: CASSFNPAKGLNYEQYF.

The rearrangement joins TRBV28 to TRBJ2-1, with 7 nucleotides matching TRBD2. CDR1 is MDHEN and CDR2 is SYDVKM in the germline V gene. The length of the CDR3 is 14 residues. J gave up 2 bases and V 5 bases, and 3 bases lay outside the gene matches. The DNA of the CDR3 is TGTGCCAGCAGTGCGGGACTAACCTACAATGAGCAGTTCTTC. It encodes CASSAGLTYNEQFF.

A single count supports this clone. This chain uses TRBV30 with TRBJ2-3; 8 nucleotides match TRBD2. Germline CDR1 GTSNPN, CDR2 SVGIG (reference sequence). There are 17 residues in the CDR3. The trim removed 3 bases at V and 2 bases at J, leaving 13 bases unmatched. CDR3 residues: CAWRGGAGDFATDTQYF. Here the CDR3 DNA reads TGTGCCTGGAGGGGGGGAGCGGGAGATTTTGCCACAGATACGCAGTATTTT.

The V and J genes are TRBV27 and TRBJ2-7, with 7 bases that match TRBD2. CDR3 length equals 17 residues. Trimming cost V 0 bases and J 5 bases; bases outside gene matches: 13. CDR1 is MNHEY and CDR2 is SMNVEV in the germline V gene (reference sequence). In DNA, the CDR3 is TGTGCCAGCAGTTTATCGGGTGGGGGGGTTCTACTGGACGAGCAGTACTTC. This translates into CASSLSGGGVLLDEQYF.

This clone is a singleton in its sample. The J gene is TRBJ2-7, the V gene TRBV2; perhaps TRBD2 as D (6 bases). There are 15 residues in the CDR3. V was cut by 3 bases and J by 0 bases, with 12 bases left in between. Germline V gives CDR1 SNHLY, CDR2 FYNNEI. The CDR3 loop is CASSESRDFSYEQYF. CDR3 bases: TGTGCCAGCAGTGAGAGCCGGGACTTCTCCTACGAGCAGTACTTC. The full variable domain, with the rest looked up from reference TRBV2 and TRBJ2-7, is EPEVTQTPSHQVTQMGQEVILRCVPISNHLYFYWYRQILGQKVEFLVSFYNNEISEKSEIFDDQFSVERPDGSNFTLKIRSTKLEDSAMYFCASSESRDFSYEQYFGPGTRLTVT.

The chain combines TRBV4-1 with TRBJ2-7, with a possible D match to TRBD2 (6 bases). The V gene's germline CDR1 is MGHRA and CDR2 YSYEKL. V was shortened by 1 base and J by 4 bases, with 14 bases between the two germline ends. This CDR3 has 15 residues. DNA of the CDR3: TGCGCCAGCAGCCAAGGACCGGGACTCCTATACGAGCAGTACTTC. Its translation: CASSQGPGLLYEQYF.

V usage is TRBV5-6 and J usage is TRBJ2-1, with 8 bases that match TRBD2. Germline V gene sequence: CDR1 SGHDT, CDR2 YYEEEE. The CDR3 loop spans 14 amino acids. The V and J ends lost 4 bases and 15 bases, in that order; junction bases with no gene match: 15. The DNA of the CDR3 is TGTGCCAGCAGCCCCGGGGTAGCGGGAAGTTTTCGGTTCTTC. Translating gives CASSPGVAGSFRFF.

This clone was seen more than once but under ten times. V usage is TRBV9 and J usage is TRBJ1-4, with a tentative D call TRBD1 (5 bases). Trimming cost V 0 bases and J 10 bases, with 7 bases left between them. From germline, CDR1 is SGDLS and CDR2 YYNGEE. The CDR3 covers 12 residues. CDR3 DNA: TGTGCCAGCAGCGTAGTAGACAGAAAACTGTTTTTT. Translated, it gives CASSVVDRKLFF. Full variable domain (remainder filled in from reference TRBV9 and TRBJ1-4): DSGVTQTPKHLITATGQRVTLRCSPRSGDLSVYWYQQSLDQGLQFLIQYYNGEERAKGNILERFSAQQFPDLHSELNLSSLELGDSALYFCASSVVDRKLFFGSGTQLSVL.

This chain joins TRBV19 and TRBJ2-7, with TRBD2 identical over 9 bases. Trimming removed 3 bases from V and 2 bases from J; junction bases left unmatched: 20. Germline V gene lookup returns CDR1 LNHDA and CDR2 SQIVND (reference sequence). CDR3 length equals 20 residues. CDR3 DNA sequence: TGTGCCAGTAGTATCTCTCTAGCGGGGCACCTTCAAGATCGAACCTACGAGCAGTACTTC. This gives the protein CASSISLAGHLQDRTYEQYF.

This chain joins TRBV6-1 and TRBJ1-1; D remains ambiguous. Germline CDR1 and CDR2: MNHNS and SASEGT. The CDR3 is 14 amino acids. Trimming removed 1 base from V and 1 base from J, with 7 bases in between. CDR3 bases: TGTGCCAGCAGTGAAGGAGTTTCGAACACTGAAGCTTTCTTT. Its protein product is CASSEGVSNTEAFF.

The rearrangement links TRBV28 to TRBJ2-7; 9 bases agree with TRBD2. Germline CDR1 reads MDHEN; CDR2 reads SYDVKM. The CDR3 has 14 amino acids. After removal of 8 bases from V and 4 bases from J, the junction contained 9 bases not matched to a gene. CDR3 DNA: TGTGCCAGCTATGCGGGGGGGAACGGATACGAGCAGTACTTC. Protein product: CASYAGGNGYEQYF.

To note about this clone: The same CDR3 is also encoded by other DNA sequences in this sample. The chain combines TRBV9 with TRBJ2-5; TRBD1 might be the D (6 bases). The CDR3 length is 14 residues. The V gene's germline CDR1 is SGDLS and CDR2 YYNGEE. V was trimmed by 1 base and J by 2 bases, leaving 9 bases between them. CDR3 DNA: TGTGCCAGCAGCGTAACAGGGACACAAGAGACCCAGTACTTC. Protein sequence: CASSVTGTQETQYF.

J is TRBJ2-7 and V is TRBV4-1, with TRBD2 matching 9 bases. This CDR3 has 15 residues. Trimming cost V 1 base and J 4 bases; bases outside gene matches: 5. Germline values: CDR1 MGHRA, CDR2 YSYEKL. The CDR3 protein is CASSQGGRAVYEQYF. CDR3 bases: TGCGCCAGCAGCCAAGGCGGGAGGGCCGTATACGAGCAGTACTTC.

The chain is built from TRBV20-1 and TRBJ1-2; D not certain. Trimming pared 0 bases from V and 6 bases from J, leaving 5 bases between. Germline assignment: CDR1 DFQATT and CDR2 SNEGSKA (reference sequence). CDR3 length: 11 amino acids. The DNA of the CDR3 is TGCAGTGCTAGAGATCGCGATGGCTACACCTTC. Protein: CSARDRDGYTF.

The chain links TRBV27 to TRBJ1-1; TRBD1 is a possible D gene (6 bases). The V end was cut by 8 bases, the J end by 11 bases, with 27 bases between. The germline CDR1 and CDR2 sequences are MNHEY and SMNVEV (reference sequence). CDR3 length equals 15 residues. CDR3 nucleotides: TGTGCCAGCGGCTACGGGATTAGGGGGGGGTCCCCGGCTTTCTTT. It codes for CASGYGIRGGSPAFF.

This rearrangement joins TRBV14 to TRBJ2-1; perhaps TRBD2 as D (5 bases). The CDR3 has 16 residues. The germline V gene has CDR1 SGHDN and CDR2 FVKESK. The ends were cut back, 4 bases at V and 0 bases at J, with 13 bases in the middle. In DNA, the CDR3 is TGTGCCAGCAGCCCCATTAGCGTGAGCTCCTACAATGAGCAGTTCTTC. It specifies CASSPISVSSYNEQFF.

The CDR3 loop is CASRYKDRSYEQYF. CDR3 in DNA: TGTGCCAGCAGATATAAGGACAGATCCTACGAGCAGTACTTC. The genes are TRBV6-1 and TRBJ2-7, with D tentatively TRBD1 (6 bases). In germline, CDR1 is MNHNS, CDR2 SASEGT. With 6 bases removed from V and 1 base from J, the gap between germline ends came to 13 bases. CDR3 size: 14 residues.

This clone appeared a single time. The CDR3 nucleotides are TGTGCCAGCAGCTTAAGGGGGACAGCTTGGGATCAGCCCCAGCATTTT. Its protein product is CASSLRGTAWDQPQHF. This chain joins TRBV7-8 and TRBJ1-5, with 7 bases aligning to TRBD1. Germline V gene sequence: CDR1 SGHVS, CDR2 FQNEAQ. CDR3 length: 16 amino acids. J gave up 5 bases and V 2 bases, and 9 bases lay outside the gene matches.

This sequence joins TRBV18 and TRBJ2-1, with 7 nucleotides matching TRBD2. V was clipped by 1 base and J by 6 bases; unmatched bases: 12. From germline, CDR1 is KGHSH and CDR2 LQKENI. CDR3 length equals 17 residues. The CDR3 region is CASSPQVQTSDVNEQFF. The CDR3 region has the DNA TGTGCCAGCTCACCACAGGTCCAAACTAGCGATGTCAATGAGCAGTTCTTC.

CDR3 coding DNA: TGTGCCAGCAGCTCGGGGACAGACTCTGGAAACACCATATATTTT. Translating gives CASSSGTDSGNTIYF. This sequence joins TRBV7-9 and TRBJ1-3; TRBD1 matches at 7 bases. Germline V gene sequence: CDR1 SEHNR, CDR2 FQNEAQ (reference sequence). V gave up 4 bases and J gave up 0 bases; unmatched junction bases: 3. The CDR3 extends over 15 amino acids.

This chain joins TRBV25-1 and TRBJ2-5, with D unresolved. The J call is uncertain, as TRBJ2-7 better fits the DNA end. CDR1 MGHDK and CDR2 SYGVNS come from the germline V gene. This CDR3 comprises 10 residues. The DNA of the CDR3 is TGTGCCAGCAGTGACCGCGAGCAGTACTTC. Translation: CASSDREQYF.